This T cell receptor beta chain was obtained from a study of cytomegalovirus exposure and HLA in healthy donors. Overall study results and limits: In a later analysis, HLA-C alleles had the fewest associated TCRs, DRB1 alleles the most. When the data were analyzed later, several of the most significant clusters appeared to be linked to common viral pathogens. It was about 150 TCR beta chains that were listed as cytomegalovirus-associated.

With 60 Vbeta and 13 Jbeta primers, the PCR was carried out. Only in-frame clones appear in the TCRdb table, and some are missing; sequencing was by immunoSEQ multiplex PCR. In all, the sample yields 75,000 to 90,000 clones. Concerning this clone: Its antigen is still unknown.

Sequencing used PBMCs. This TCR was sampled from a woman between 55 and 75 years old in good health and CMV-seronegative.

The CDR3 here is CASSPRGPQGYEQYF. The CDR3 DNA is TGTGCCAGCAGCCCCAGAGGTCCTCAAGGCTACGAGCAGTACTTC. V and J are TRBV27 and TRBJ2-7, with D unclear. Trimming took off 6 bases at V and 3 bases at J, with 18 bases between the two ends. There are 15 residues in the CDR3. Per the germline V gene, CDR1 is MNHEY and CDR2 is SMNVEV (reference sequence).